This TCR beta chain stems from a study of shared clonotypes between healthy human individuals. CD45RO-negative cells were positively selected for CCR7, leaving out terminally differentiated effector memory CD45RA+ cells. This CDR3 has 16 amino acids. Trimming took off 2 bases at V and 0 bases at J, with 14 bases between the two ends. Germline CDR1 MNHEY, CDR2 SVGAGI. TCRdb keeps only in-frame clones here, not all; method: immunoSEQ multiplex PCR. The table includes under 850,000 clones, 80% to 95% detected once. Sequenced input: naive CD8+ T cells sorted from blood. The receptor's source is a man younger than 45 in good health. The chain employs TRBV6-5 and TRBJ2-7, with D possibly being TRBD1 (6 bases). CDR3 in amino acids: CASSYAPGVPSYEQYF. The CDR3 region has the DNA TGTGCCAGCAGTTACGCCCCAGGGGTCCCCTCCTACGAGCAGTACTTC.